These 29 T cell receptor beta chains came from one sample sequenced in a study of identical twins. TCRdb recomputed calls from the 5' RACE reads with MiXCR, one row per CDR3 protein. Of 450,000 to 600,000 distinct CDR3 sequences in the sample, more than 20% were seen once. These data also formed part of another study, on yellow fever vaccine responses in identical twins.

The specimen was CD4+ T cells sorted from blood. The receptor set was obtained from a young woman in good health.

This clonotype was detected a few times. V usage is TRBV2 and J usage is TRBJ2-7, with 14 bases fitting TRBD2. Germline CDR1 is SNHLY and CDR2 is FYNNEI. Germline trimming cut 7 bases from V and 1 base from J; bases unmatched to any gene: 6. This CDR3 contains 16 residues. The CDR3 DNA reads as TGTGCCAGCACCCCCAGACTAGCGGGAGGGTCCTACGAGCAGTACTTC. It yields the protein CASTPRLAGGSYEQYF.

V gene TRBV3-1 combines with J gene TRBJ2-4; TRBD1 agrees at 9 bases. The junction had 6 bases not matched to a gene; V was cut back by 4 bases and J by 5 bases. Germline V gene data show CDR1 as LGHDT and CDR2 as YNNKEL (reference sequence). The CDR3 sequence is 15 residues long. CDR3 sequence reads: CASSRKQGAENIQYF. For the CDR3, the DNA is TGTGCCAGCAGCCGAAAACAGGGGGCAGAAAACATTCAGTACTTC. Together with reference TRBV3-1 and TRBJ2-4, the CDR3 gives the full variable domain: DTAVSQTPKYLVTQMGNDKSIKCEQNLGHDTMYWYKQDSKKFLKIMFSYNNKELIINETVPNRFSPKSPDKAHLNLHINSLELGDSAVYFCASSRKQGAENIQYFGAGTRLSVL.

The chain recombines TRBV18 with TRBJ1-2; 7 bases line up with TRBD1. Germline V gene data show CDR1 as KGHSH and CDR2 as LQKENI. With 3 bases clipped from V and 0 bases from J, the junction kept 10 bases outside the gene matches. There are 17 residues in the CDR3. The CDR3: CASSPRSTGSANYGYTF. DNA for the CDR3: TGTGCCAGCTCACCCCGTTCGACAGGGTCGGCTAACTATGGCTACACCTTC. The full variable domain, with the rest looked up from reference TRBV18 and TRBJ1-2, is NAGVMQNPRHLVRRRGQEARLRCSPMKGHSHVYWYRQLPEEGLKFMVYLQKENIIDESGMPKERFSAEFPKEGPSILRIQQVVRGDSAAYFCASSPRSTGSANYGYTFGSGTRLTVV.

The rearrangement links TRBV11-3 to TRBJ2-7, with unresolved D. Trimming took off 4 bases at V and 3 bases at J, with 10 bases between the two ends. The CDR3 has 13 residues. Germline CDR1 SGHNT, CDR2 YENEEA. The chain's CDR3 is CASSSLEHYEQYF. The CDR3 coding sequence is TGTGCCAGCAGCTCCCTGGAACACTACGAGCAGTACTTC.

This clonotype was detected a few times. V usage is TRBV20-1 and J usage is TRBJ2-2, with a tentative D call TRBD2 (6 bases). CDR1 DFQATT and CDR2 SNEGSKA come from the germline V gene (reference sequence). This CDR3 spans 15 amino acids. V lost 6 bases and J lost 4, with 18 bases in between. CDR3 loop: CSATRTTSGTGELFF. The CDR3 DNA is TGCAGTGCAACCCGGACTACCTCGGGCACCGGGGAGCTGTTTTTT.

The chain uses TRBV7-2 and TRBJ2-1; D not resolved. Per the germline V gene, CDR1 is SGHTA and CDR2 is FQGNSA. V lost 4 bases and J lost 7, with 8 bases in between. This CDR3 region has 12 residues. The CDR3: CASSYRANEQFF. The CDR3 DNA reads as TGTGCCAGCAGCTACCGCGCAAATGAGCAGTTCTTC.

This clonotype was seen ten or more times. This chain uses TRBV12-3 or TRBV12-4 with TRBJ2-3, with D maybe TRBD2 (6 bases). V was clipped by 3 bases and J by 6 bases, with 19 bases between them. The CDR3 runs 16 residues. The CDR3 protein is CASSFRAGAGGDTQYF. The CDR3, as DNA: TGTGCCAGCAGTTTCAGAGCGGGTGCCGGAGGGGATACGCAGTATTTT.

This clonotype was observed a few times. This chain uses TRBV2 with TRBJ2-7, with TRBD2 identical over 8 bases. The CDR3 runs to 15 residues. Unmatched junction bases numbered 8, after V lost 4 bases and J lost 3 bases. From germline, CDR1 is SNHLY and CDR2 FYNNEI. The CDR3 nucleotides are TGTGCCAGCAGTGTGTTTCGGGAGGGGCACTACGAGCAGTACTTC. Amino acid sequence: CASSVFREGHYEQYF.

This chain's CDR3 is CASSWGRSYNSPLHF. CDR3 DNA sequence: TGTGCCAGCAGTTGGGGGAGGTCCTATAATTCACCCCTCCACTTT. J is TRBJ1-6 and V is TRBV6-5; tentative D call: TRBD1 (5 bases). V was shortened by 4 bases and J by 1 base, with 8 bases between the two germline ends. CDR3 length: 15 amino acids. The germline V gene has CDR1 MNHEY and CDR2 SVGAGI.

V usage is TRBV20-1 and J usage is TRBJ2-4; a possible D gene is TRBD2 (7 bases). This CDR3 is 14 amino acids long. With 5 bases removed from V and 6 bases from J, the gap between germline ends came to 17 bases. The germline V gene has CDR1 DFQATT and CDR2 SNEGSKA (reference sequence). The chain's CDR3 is CSAGGGAGVNIQYF. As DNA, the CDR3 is TGCAGTGCTGGTGGGGGCGCGGGAGTAAACATTCAGTACTTC.

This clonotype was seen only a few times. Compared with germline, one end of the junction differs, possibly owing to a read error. The CDR3 sequence: CASSRGGSTDTQYF. The CDR3 DNA sequence: TGTGCCAGCAGTCGCGGGGGGAGCACAGATACGCAGTATTTT. The V and J genes are TRBV5-1 and TRBJ2-3; 8 bases match TRBD2. This CDR3 has 14 residues. CDR1 SGHRS and CDR2 YFSETQ come from the germline V gene.

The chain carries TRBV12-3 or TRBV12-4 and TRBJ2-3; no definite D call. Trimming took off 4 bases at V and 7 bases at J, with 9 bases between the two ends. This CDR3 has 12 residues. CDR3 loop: CASSSNSHTQYF. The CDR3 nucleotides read TGTGCCAGCAGTTCGAATTCCCATACGCAGTATTTT.

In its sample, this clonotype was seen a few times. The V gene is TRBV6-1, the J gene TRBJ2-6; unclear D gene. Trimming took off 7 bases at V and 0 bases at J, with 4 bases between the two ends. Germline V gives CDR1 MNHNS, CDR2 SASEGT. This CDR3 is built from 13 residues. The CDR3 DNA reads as TGTGCCAGCAAGAGCTCTGGGGCCAACGTCCTGACTTTC. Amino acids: CASKSSGANVLTF.

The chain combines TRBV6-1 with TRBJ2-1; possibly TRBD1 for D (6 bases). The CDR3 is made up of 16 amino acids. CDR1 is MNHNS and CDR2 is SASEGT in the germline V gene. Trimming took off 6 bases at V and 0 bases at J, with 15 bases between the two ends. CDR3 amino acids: CASRGAAGSSYNEQFF. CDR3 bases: TGTGCCAGCAGGGGGGCCGCAGGGAGCTCCTACAATGAGCAGTTCTTC.

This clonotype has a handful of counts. The DNA for the CDR3 is TGTGCCAGCAGCCTCGGGGGGGGCGCCTATGGCTACACCTTC. Protein: CASSLGGGAYGYTF. The chain carries TRBV12-3 or TRBV12-4 and TRBJ1-2, with TRBD1 as a possible D gene (6 bases). The CDR3 extends over 14 amino acids. V lost 6 bases and J 4 bases, leaving 15 bases between the germline ends.

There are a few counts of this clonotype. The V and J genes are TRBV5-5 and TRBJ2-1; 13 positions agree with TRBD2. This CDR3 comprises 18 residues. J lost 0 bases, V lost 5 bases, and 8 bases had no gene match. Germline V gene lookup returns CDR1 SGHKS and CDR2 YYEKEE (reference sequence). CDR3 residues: CASRSAGLAGNSYNEQFF. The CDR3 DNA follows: TGTGCCAGCAGATCCGCGGGACTAGCGGGAAACTCCTACAATGAGCAGTTCTTC. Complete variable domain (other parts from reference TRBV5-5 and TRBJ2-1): DAGVTQSPTHLIKTRGQQVTLRCSPISGHKSVSWYQQVLGQGPQFIFQYYEKEERGRGNFPDRFSARQFPNYSSELNVNALLLGDSALYLCASRSAGLAGNSYNEQFFGPGTRLTVL.

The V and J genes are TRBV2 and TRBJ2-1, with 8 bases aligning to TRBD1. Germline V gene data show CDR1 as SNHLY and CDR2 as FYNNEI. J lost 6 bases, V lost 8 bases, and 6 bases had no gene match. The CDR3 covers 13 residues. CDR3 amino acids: CASDGQGGNEQFF. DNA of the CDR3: TGTGCCAGCGACGGACAGGGCGGCAATGAGCAGTTCTTC.

Here the CDR3 reads CASSQAAPGQGSKNIQYF. CDR3 nucleotides: TGCGCCAGCAGCCAAGCAGCCCCGGGACAGGGGAGCAAAAACATTCAGTACTTC. The rearrangement links TRBV4-1 to TRBJ2-4; TRBD1 matches 10 bases. V dropped 1 base and J dropped 3; count of bases not matched to a gene: 9. The CDR3 has 18 amino acids. Germline V gives CDR1 MGHRA, CDR2 YSYEKL.

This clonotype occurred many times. DNA of the CDR3: TGCGCCAGCAGCTTTGTGGCTGGGGGAAATGAGCAGTTCTTC. This gives the protein CASSFVAGGNEQFF. The chain joins TRBV5-1 to TRBJ2-1; D is perhaps TRBD1 or TRBD2 (5 bases each). The CDR3 sequence is 14 residues long. Germline assignment: CDR1 SGHRS and CDR2 YFSETQ. V was trimmed by 2 bases and J by 7 bases, leaving 13 bases between them.

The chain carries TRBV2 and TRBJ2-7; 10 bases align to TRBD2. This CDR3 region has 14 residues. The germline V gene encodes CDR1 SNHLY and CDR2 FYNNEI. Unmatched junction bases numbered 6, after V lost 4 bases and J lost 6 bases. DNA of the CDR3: TGTGCCAGCAGTGCGCTAGCGGGAGTGGGCGAGCAGTACTTC. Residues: CASSALAGVGEQYF. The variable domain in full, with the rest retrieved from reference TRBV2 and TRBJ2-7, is EPEVTQTPSHQVTQMGQEVILRCVPISNHLYFYWYRQILGQKVEFLVSFYNNEISEKSEIFDDQFSVERPDGSNFTLKIRSTKLEDSAMYFCASSALAGVGEQYFGPGTRLTVT.

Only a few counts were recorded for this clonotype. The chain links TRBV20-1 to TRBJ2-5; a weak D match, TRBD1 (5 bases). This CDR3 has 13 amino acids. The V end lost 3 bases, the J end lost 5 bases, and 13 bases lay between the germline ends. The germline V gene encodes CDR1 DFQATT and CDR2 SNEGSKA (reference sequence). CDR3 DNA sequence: TGCAGTGCTAGTCCCCAGGGATCGGAGACCCAGTACTTC. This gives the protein CSASPQGSETQYF.

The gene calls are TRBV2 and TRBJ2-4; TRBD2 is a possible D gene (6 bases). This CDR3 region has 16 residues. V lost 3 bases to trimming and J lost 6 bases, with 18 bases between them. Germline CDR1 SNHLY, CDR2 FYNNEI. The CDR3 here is CASSDRSGHQSNIQYF. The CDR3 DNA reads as TGTGCCAGCAGTGACCGGAGCGGGCACCAATCAAACATTCAGTACTTC.

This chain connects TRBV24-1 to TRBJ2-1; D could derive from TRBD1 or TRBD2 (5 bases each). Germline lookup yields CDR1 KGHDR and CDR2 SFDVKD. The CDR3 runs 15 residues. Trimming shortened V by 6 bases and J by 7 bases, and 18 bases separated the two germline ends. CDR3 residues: CATSPRGVGVNEQFF. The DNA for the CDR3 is TGTGCCACCAGTCCTAGGGGAGTCGGGGTAAATGAGCAGTTCTTC.

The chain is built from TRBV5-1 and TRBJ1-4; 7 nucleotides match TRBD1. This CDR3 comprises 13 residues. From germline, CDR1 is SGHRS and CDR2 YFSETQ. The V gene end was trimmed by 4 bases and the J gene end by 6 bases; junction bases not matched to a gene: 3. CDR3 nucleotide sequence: TGCGCCAGCAGCGTGGGGACAGATGAAAAACTGTTTTTT. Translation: CASSVGTDEKLFF.

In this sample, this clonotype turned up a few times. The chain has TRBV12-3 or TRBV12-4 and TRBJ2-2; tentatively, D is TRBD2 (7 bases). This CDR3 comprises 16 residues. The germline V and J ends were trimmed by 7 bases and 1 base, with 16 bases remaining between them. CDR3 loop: CASTLSGGRNTGELFF. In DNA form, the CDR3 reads TGTGCCAGCACCCTGTCGGGGGGCAGGAACACCGGGGAGCTGTTTTTT.

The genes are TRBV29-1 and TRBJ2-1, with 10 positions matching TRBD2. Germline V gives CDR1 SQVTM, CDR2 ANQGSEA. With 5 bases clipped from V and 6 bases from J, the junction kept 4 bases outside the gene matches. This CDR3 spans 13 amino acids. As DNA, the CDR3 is TGCAGCGTTCAGCGGGGGGGCCCCAATGAGCAGTTCTTC. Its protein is CSVQRGGPNEQFF.

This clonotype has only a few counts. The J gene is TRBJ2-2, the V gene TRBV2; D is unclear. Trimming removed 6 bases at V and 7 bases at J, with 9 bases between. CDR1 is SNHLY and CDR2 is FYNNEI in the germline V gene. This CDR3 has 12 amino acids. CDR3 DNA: TGTGCCAGCAGGCTTAATATCGGGGAGCTGTTTTTT. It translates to CASRLNIGELFF. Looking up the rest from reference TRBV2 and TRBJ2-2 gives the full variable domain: EPEVTQTPSHQVTQMGQEVILRCVPISNHLYFYWYRQILGQKVEFLVSFYNNEISEKSEIFDDQFSVERPDGSNFTLKIRSTKLEDSAMYFCASRLNIGELFFGEGSRLTVL.

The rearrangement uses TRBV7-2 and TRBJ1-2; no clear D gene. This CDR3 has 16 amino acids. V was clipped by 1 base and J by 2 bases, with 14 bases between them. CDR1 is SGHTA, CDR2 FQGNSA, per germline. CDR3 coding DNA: TGTGCCAGCAGCTTAGGGGGTGGCAGGAGAAACTATGGCTACACCTTC. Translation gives CASSLGGGRRNYGYTF.

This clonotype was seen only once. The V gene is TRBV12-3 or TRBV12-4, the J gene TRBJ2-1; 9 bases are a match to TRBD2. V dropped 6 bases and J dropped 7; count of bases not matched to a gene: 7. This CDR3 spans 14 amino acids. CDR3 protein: CASSGGRARNEQFF. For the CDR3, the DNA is TGTGCCAGCAGCGGCGGGAGGGCCAGGAATGAGCAGTTCTTC.